A single sample is the source of the 18 T cell receptor beta chains below, sequenced in a study of T-cell reconstitution after alpha-beta-depleted transplantation in children. During its preparation, the TCRbeta library received unique molecular identifiers. Via MiXCR, TCRdb re-called the PCR reads, giving one row per CDR3 protein. This sample has fewer than 350,000 distinct CDR3 sequences, with roughly a tenth found just once. The sample here was PBMCs, taken before TCRalphabeta/CD19-depleted stem cell transplant. Receptors were obtained from a boy in the first two years of life with acute myeloid leukemia, due to receive a stem cell transplant.

This clonotype appeared many times. The chain carries TRBV12-3 or TRBV12-4 and TRBJ2-1; no firm D call. Trimming took 4 bases from V and 2 from J, leaving 9 bases between them. This CDR3 has 14 amino acids. CDR3 bases: TGTGCCAGCAGTTACAGATTTACCTACAATGAGCAGTTCTTC. It yields the protein CASSYRFTYNEQFF.

This clonotype was counted at least ten times. The chain recombines TRBV7-9 with TRBJ2-7; D is undetermined. The length of the CDR3 is 13 residues. The V gene lost 5 bases and the J gene lost 3 bases, with 11 bases spanning the gap. Looked up from germline, CDR1 is SEHNR and CDR2 is FQNEAQ (reference sequence). In DNA form, the CDR3 reads TGTGCCAGCAGCCTCAACGACCGCTACGAGCAGTACTTC. It encodes CASSLNDRYEQYF.

This clonotype was seen repeatedly, ten times or more. This chain connects TRBV3-1 to TRBJ2-3; D perhaps matches TRBD2 (5 bases). Germline V gene lookup returns CDR1 LGHDT and CDR2 YNNKEL (reference sequence). Trimming left V 0 bases short and J 0 bases short, with 7 bases between. There are 15 residues in the CDR3. CDR3 in DNA: TGTGCCAGCAGCCAAGATCGGGGTAGCACAGATACGCAGTATTTT. Translation: CASSQDRGSTDTQYF.

This clonotype was seen more than once but under ten times. The V gene is TRBV13, the J gene TRBJ2-7; TRBD1 matches at 7 bases. The CDR3 is made up of 16 amino acids. V lost 2 bases to trimming and J lost 3 bases; unmatched junction nucleotides: 10. From germline, CDR1 is PRHDT and CDR2 FYEKMQ (reference sequence). This chain's CDR3 is CASSLRGEGANYEQYF. CDR3 in DNA: TGTGCCAGCAGCTTACGGGGAGAGGGGGCAAACTACGAGCAGTACTTC.

This clonotype was seen many times. The rearrangement joins TRBV7-3 to TRBJ2-1; D may be TRBD1 or TRBD2 (5 bases each). This CDR3 is 15 amino acids long. V dropped 4 bases and J dropped 6 bases, with 16 bases sitting between them. The germline V gene encodes CDR1 SGHTA and CDR2 FQGTGA. CDR3 loop: CASSSRDAPFNEQFF. The CDR3 region has the DNA TGTGCCAGCAGCTCCCGGGACGCGCCGTTCAATGAGCAGTTCTTC.

This clonotype was counted only a few times. The genes are TRBV9 and TRBJ2-1; no definite D call. The length of the CDR3 is 14 residues. V was shortened by 0 bases and J by 5 bases, with 9 bases between the two germline ends. CDR1 and CDR2 (germline): SGDLS, YYNGEE. The CDR3 region has the DNA TGTGCCAGCAGCGTAGGCAGCGTCAACAATGAGCAGTTCTTC. This encodes CASSVGSVNNEQFF.

The V and J genes are TRBV7-2 and TRBJ2-7, with 7 bases fitting TRBD2. The V segment lost 0 bases and the J segment 4 bases; nucleotides outside the gene matches: 6. The germline CDR1 and CDR2 sequences are SGHTA and FQGNSA. The CDR3 spans 15 residues. The chain's CDR3 is CASSLATSRRYEQYF. The CDR3 nucleotides read TGTGCCAGCAGCTTAGCGACTAGCCGGAGATACGAGCAGTACTTC.

This clonotype was seen ten or more times. The chain links TRBV6-2 or TRBV6-3 to TRBJ2-1, with 7 bases aligning to TRBD2. CDR3 size: 13 residues. Germline V lookup: CDR1 MNHEY, CDR2 SVGEGT. V dropped 8 bases and J dropped 6; count of bases not matched to a gene: 7. The CDR3 spells CASLAGVRNEQFF. In nucleotides, the CDR3 is TGTGCCAGCTTGGCGGGAGTTCGCAATGAGCAGTTCTTC.

This clonotype was seen more than once but under ten times. The rearrangement links TRBV30 to TRBJ2-5; no definite D call. Trimming removed 0 bases at V and 2 bases at J, with 4 bases between. CDR1 GTSNPN and CDR2 SVGIG come from the germline V gene (reference sequence). CDR3 size: 12 residues. CDR3 sequence: CAWSVLQETQYF. CDR3 in DNA: TGTGCCTGGAGTGTGCTACAAGAGACCCAGTACTTC.

This clonotype was detected ten times or more. This chain connects TRBV3-1 to TRBJ2-1; D not certain. V was shortened by 1 base and J by 10 bases, with 11 bases between the two germline ends. The CDR3 loop spans 13 amino acids. Germline assignment: CDR1 LGHDT and CDR2 YNNKEL (reference sequence). CDR3 DNA sequence: TGTGCCAGCAGCCAAGGGCCGGTCCGGGAGCAGTTCTTC. Amino acids: CASSQGPVREQFF.

This clonotype came up many times. The V and J genes are TRBV5-6 and TRBJ1-1, with D perhaps matching TRBD1 (6 bases). V was shortened by 6 bases and J by 4 bases, with 22 bases between the two germline ends. This CDR3 is 16 amino acids long. Per germline, CDR1 SGHDT and CDR2 YYEEEE. This CDR3 reads CASTSVGGLVGTEAFF. CDR3 nucleotide sequence: TGTGCCAGCACTTCCGTCGGGGGGCTGGTTGGCACTGAAGCTTTCTTT.

This clonotype was seen ten or more times. The chain links TRBV4-3 to TRBJ2-7, with TRBD1 identical over 9 bases. The CDR3 runs 14 residues. From germline, CDR1 is LGHNA and CDR2 YSLEER. J was trimmed by 2 bases and V by 5 bases; bases with no gene match: 4. CDR3 coding DNA: TGCGCCAGCAGCTTGGACAGGGGCACCTACGAGCAGTACTTC. Protein sequence: CASSLDRGTYEQYF.

This clonotype was seen many times. This rearrangement joins TRBV28 to TRBJ2-5; no definite D call. The V end was cut by 6 bases, the J end by 5 bases, with 22 bases between. Per germline, CDR1 MDHEN and CDR2 SYDVKM. The CDR3 is 16 amino acids. CDR3 in DNA: TGTGCCAGCAGAGACCCCTTCGGTCCCCTCCGGGAGACCCAGTACTTC. Translation gives CASRDPFGPLRETQYF.

This clonotype was found many times. The rearrangement links TRBV5-1 to TRBJ2-3, with D possibly TRBD1 on 6 matching bases. V was shortened by 1 base and J by 5 bases, with 14 bases between the two germline ends. This CDR3 is built from 15 residues. CDR1 and CDR2 from the germline V gene are SGHRS and YFSETQ. CDR3 amino acids: CASSLQGRKLDTQYF. In nucleotides, the CDR3 is TGCGCCAGCAGCTTGCAGGGGCGGAAGTTAGATACGCAGTATTTT. Supplemented by reference TRBV5-1 and TRBJ2-3, the full variable domain reads KAGVTQTPRYLIKTRGQQVTLSCSPISGHRSVSWYQQTPGQGLQFLFEYFSETQRNKGNFPGRFSGRQFSNSRSEMNVSTLELGDSALYLCASSLQGRKLDTQYFGPGTRLTVL.

In the case of this clonotype: A read error is possible here, since a much larger clone lies one base away. V is TRBV20-1 and J is TRBJ2-5, with D possibly matching TRBD2 (6 bases). The germline V gene has CDR1 DFQATT and CDR2 SNEGSKA (reference sequence). The CDR3 extends over 15 amino acids. Trimming left V 2 bases short and J 0 bases short, with 13 bases between. CDR3 DNA sequence: TGCAGTGCTAGAACATACAGGACTAACCAAGAGACCCAGTACTTC. Protein product: CSARTYRTNQETQYF.

The chain links TRBV11-2 to TRBJ2-1, with 10 bases aligning to TRBD2. CDR1 and CDR2 (germline): SGHAT, FQNNGV. This CDR3 spans 15 amino acids. Trimming removed 5 bases from V and 8 bases from J; junction bases left unmatched: 9. This CDR3 reads CASSATSGAGDEQFF. DNA of the CDR3: TGTGCCAGCAGCGCCACTAGCGGGGCTGGTGATGAGCAGTTCTTC. The variable domain in full, with the rest retrieved from reference TRBV11-2 and TRBJ2-1, is EAGVAQSPRYKIIEKRQSVAFWCNPISGHATLYWYQQILGQGPKLLIQFQNNGVVDDSQLPKDRFSAERLKGVDSTLKIQPAKLEDSAVYLCASSATSGAGDEQFFGPGTRLTVL.

Many counts were recorded for this clonotype. The chain links TRBV6-5 to TRBJ2-3; TRBD2 is a possible D gene (5 bases). The CDR3 contains 16 residues. The V end lost 4 bases, the J end lost 2 bases, and 16 bases lay between the germline ends. CDR1 and CDR2 from the germline V gene are MNHEY and SVGAGI. The CDR3 coding sequence is TGTGCCAGCAGTTTAAGGGTCGGGATCTCCACAGATACGCAGTATTTT. This gives the protein CASSLRVGISTDTQYF.

The V and J genes are TRBV6-5 and TRBJ1-6; unclear D gene. The CDR3 has 18 amino acids. Germline values: CDR1 MNHEY, CDR2 SVGAGI. V lost 5 bases and J lost 0, with 17 bases in between. CDR3 DNA: TGTGCCAGCAGTCGCCTGCCGCGGTGGGGCTCCTATAATTCACCCCTCCACTTT. Translated, it gives CASSRLPRWGSYNSPLHF.